The sequence of this T cell receptor (beta chain) was determined in a study of blood T cells in healthy people across ages. A second PCR, run for about 6 to 12 cycles, used a sample-barcoded 5' primer plus a J-beta primer mix. A 12-random-nucleotide template-switch adaptor tagged each cDNA molecule. MiXCR, applied by TCRdb to the 5' RACE reads, yields one record per CDR3 protein. The sample contains roughly 680,000 distinct CDR3 sequences, around 45% of which appear only once. The CDR3 covers 13 residues. Staff drew 9 to 10 milliliters of peripheral blood from each donor. This rearrangement joins TRBV21-1 to TRBJ2-1. TRBV21-1 is a listed pseudogene. The clonotype was recovered from a woman aged 55 to 70 in good health. Sequencing input: blood. The CDR3 loop reads CASDRDLPNEQFF. The CDR3 nucleotides read TGTGCCAGCGATCGGGACCTCCCCAATGAGCAGTTCTTC.